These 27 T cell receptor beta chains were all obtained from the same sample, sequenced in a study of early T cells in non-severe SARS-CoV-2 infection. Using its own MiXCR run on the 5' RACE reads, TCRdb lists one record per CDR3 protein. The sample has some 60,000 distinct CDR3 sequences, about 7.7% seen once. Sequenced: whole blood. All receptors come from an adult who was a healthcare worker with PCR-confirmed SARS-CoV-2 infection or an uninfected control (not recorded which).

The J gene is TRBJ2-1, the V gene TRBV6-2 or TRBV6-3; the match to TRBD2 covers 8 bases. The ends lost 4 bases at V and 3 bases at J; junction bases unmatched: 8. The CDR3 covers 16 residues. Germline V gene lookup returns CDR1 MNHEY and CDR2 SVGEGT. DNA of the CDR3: TGTGCCAGCAGTTTCTGGGGACTAGGGAACTACAATGAGCAGTTCTTC. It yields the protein CASSFWGLGNYNEQFF.

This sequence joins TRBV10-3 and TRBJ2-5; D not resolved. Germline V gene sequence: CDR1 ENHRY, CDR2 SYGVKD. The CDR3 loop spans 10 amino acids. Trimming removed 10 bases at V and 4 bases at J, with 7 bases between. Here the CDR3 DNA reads TGTGCCACCGCCGGAGAGACCCAGTACTTC. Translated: CATAGETQYF.

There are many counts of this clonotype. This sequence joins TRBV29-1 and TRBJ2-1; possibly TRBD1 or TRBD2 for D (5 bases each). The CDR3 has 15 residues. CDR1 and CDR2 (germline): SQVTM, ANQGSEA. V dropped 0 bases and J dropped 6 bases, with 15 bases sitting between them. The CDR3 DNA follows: TGCAGCGTTGAAGATCGGGGCCGGAGTCGCAATGAGCAGTTCTTC. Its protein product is CSVEDRGRSRNEQFF.

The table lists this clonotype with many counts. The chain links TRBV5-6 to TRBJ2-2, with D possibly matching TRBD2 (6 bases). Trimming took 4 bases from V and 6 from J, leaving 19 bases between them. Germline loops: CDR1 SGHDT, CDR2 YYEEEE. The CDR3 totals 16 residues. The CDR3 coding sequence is TGTGCCAGCAGCCTCCGGGTAGCGGTATGGGCCGGGGAGCTGTTTTTT. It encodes CASSLRVAVWAGELFF.

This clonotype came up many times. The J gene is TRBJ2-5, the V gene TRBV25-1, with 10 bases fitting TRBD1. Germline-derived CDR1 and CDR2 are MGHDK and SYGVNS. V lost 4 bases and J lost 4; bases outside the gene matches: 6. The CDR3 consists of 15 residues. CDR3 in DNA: TGTGCCAGCAGTGGGGAGACAGGGGGCGGAGAGACCCAGTACTTC. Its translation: CASSGETGGGETQYF.

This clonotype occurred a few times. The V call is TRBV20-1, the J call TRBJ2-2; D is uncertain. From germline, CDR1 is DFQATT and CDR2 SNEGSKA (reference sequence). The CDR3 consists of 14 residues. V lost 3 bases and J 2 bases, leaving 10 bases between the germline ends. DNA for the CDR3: TGCAGTGCTAGGCGGTCGATTAACACCGGGGAGCTGTTTTTT. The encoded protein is CSARRSINTGELFF.

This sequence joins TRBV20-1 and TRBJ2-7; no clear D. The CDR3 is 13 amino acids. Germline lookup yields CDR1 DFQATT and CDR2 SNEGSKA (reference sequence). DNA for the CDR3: TGCAGCCCCCGACACAGACCTTCCTACGAGCAGTACTTC. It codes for CSPRHRPSYEQYF.

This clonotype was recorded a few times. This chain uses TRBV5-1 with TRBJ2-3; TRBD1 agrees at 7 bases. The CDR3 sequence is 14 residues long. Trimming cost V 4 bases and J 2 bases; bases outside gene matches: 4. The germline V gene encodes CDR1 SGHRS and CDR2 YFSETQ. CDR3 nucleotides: TGCGCCAGCAGCCGGGACAGCTACACAGATACGCAGTATTTT. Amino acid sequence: CASSRDSYTDTQYF.

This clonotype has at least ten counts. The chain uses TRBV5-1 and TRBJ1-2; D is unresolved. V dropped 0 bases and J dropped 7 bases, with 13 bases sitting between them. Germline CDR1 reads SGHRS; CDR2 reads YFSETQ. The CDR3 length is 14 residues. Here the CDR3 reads CASSLEAGSSGYTF. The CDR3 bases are TGCGCCAGCAGCTTGGAAGCGGGAAGCTCTGGCTACACCTTC.

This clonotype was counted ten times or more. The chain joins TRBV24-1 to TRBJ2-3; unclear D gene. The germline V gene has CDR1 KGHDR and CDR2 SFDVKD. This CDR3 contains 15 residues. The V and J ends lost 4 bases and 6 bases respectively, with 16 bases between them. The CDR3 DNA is TGTGCCACCAGTGACCCCTCGACTCGCCCCGATACGCAGTATTTT. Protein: CATSDPSTRPDTQYF.

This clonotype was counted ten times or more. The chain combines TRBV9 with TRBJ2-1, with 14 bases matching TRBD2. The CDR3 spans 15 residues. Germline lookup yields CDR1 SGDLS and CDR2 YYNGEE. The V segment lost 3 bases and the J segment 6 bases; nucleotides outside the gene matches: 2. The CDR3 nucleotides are TGTGCCAGCAGCGCCGGGACTAGCGGGAGCAATGAGCAGTTCTTC. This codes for CASSAGTSGSNEQFF.

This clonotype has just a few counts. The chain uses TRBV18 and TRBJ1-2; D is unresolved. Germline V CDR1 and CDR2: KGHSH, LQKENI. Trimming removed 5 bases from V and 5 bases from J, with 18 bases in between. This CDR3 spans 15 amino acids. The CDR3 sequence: CASSYQPDRAYGYTF. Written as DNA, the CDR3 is TGTGCCAGCTCATATCAACCCGATAGGGCTTATGGCTACACCTTC.

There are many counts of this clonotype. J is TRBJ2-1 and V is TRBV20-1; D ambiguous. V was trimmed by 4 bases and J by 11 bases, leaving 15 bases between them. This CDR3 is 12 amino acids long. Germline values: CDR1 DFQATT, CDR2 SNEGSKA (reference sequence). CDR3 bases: TGCAGTGCTACGAGTGCGGCTGAACAGCAGTTCTTC. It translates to CSATSAAEQQFF.

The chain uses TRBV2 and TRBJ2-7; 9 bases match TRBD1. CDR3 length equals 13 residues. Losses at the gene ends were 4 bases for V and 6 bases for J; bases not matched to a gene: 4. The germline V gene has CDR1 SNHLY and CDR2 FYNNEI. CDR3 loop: CASSAGTGTEQYF. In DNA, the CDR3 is TGTGCCAGCAGTGCCGGGACAGGGACCGAGCAGTACTTC.

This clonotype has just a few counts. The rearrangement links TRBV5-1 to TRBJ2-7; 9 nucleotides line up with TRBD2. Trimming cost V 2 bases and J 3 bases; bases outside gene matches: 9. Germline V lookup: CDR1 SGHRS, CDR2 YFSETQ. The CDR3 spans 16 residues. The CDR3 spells CASSLQVTSGLYEQYF. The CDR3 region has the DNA TGCGCCAGCAGCTTACAGGTAACTAGCGGGCTCTACGAGCAGTACTTC.

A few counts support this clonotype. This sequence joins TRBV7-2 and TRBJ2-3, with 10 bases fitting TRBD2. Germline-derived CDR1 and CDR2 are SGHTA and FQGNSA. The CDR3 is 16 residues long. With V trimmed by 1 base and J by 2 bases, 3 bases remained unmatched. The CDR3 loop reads CASSLGTSGPTDTQYF. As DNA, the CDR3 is TGTGCCAGCAGCTTAGGGACTAGCGGCCCCACAGATACGCAGTATTTT.

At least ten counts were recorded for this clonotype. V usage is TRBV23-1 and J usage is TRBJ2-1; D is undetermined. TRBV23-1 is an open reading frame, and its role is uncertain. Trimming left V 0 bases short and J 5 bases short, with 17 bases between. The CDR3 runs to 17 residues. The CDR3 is CASSQSLGFLSNNEQFF. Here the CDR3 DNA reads TGCGCCAGCAGTCAATCCCTGGGCTTTCTGTCCAACAATGAGCAGTTCTTC.

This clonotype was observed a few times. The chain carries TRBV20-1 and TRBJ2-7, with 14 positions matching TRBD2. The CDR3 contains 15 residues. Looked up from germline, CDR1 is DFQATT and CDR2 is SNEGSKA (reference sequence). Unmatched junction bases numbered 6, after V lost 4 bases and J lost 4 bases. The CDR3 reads CSAKGGTSGRYEQYF. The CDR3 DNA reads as TGCAGTGCTAAGGGCGGGACTAGCGGGAGATACGAGCAGTACTTC.

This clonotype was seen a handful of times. The CDR3 here is CSARDPPMSSYEQYF. DNA of the CDR3: TGCAGTGCTAGAGATCCCCCGATGAGCTCCTACGAGCAGTACTTC. This sequence joins TRBV20-1 and TRBJ2-7; D is unresolved. In germline, CDR1 is DFQATT, CDR2 SNEGSKA (reference sequence). This CDR3 comprises 15 residues. V was shortened by 0 bases and J by 0 bases, with 12 bases between the two germline ends.

Here the CDR3 reads CASSQGGNNLNYGYTF. The CDR3 DNA is TGTGCCAGCAGCCAAGGGGGTAACAACCTGAACTATGGCTACACCTTC. The genes are TRBV4-2 and TRBJ1-2; D is ambiguous. Germline V lookup: CDR1 LGHNA, CDR2 YNFKEQ. The CDR3 runs 16 residues. Deletions cut 1 base from V and 2 bases from J, with 14 bases between.

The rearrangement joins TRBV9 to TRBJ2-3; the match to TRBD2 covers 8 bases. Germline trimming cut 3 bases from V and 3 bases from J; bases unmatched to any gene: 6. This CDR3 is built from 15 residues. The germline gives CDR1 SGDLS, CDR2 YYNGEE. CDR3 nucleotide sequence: TGTGCCAGCAGCGCGGGGGGGCACACGACAGATACGCAGTATTTT. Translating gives CASSAGGHTTDTQYF.

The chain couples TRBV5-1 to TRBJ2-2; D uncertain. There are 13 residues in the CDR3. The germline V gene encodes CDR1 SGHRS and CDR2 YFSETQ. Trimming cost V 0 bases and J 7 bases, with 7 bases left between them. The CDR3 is CASSLDGHGELFF. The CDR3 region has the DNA TGCGCCAGCAGCTTGGACGGCCACGGGGAGCTGTTTTTT.

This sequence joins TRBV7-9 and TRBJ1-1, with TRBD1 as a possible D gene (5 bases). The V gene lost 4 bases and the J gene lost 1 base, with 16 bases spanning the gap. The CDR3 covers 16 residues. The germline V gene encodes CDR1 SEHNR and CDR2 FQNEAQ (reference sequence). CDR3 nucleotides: TGTGCCAGCAGCTCCCAGAGGACGGGACCGAACACTGAAGCTTTCTTT. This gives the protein CASSSQRTGPNTEAFF.

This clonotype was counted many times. CDR3 coding DNA: TGCAGCGTTGAAGATCAGGATAATGAGCAGTTCTTC. This translates into CSVEDQDNEQFF. The rearrangement links TRBV29-1 to TRBJ2-1; D ambiguous. Between the trimmed V and J ends, which lost 0 bases and 7 bases, there was a span of 7 bases. The length of the CDR3 is 12 residues. Per the germline V gene, CDR1 is SQVTM and CDR2 is ANQGSEA.

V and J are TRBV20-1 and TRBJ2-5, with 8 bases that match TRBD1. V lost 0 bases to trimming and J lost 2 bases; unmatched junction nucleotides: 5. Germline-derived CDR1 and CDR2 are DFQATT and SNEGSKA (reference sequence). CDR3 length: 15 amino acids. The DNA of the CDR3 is TGCAGTGCTAGAGATCCTAGGACAGGGCAAGAGACCCAGTACTTC. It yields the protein CSARDPRTGQETQYF.

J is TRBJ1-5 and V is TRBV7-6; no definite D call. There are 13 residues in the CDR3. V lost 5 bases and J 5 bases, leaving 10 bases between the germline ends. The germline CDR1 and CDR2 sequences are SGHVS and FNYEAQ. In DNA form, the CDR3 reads TGTGCCAGCAGCCCGAAGCCTGATCAGCCCCAGCATTTT. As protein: CASSPKPDQPQHF.

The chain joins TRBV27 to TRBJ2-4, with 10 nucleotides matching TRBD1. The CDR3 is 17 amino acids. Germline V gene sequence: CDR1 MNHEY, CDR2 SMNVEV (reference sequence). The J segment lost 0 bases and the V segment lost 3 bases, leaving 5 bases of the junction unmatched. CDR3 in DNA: TGTGCCAGCAGTTTCTCGACAGGGGGCTTAGCCAAAAACATTCAGTACTTC. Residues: CASSFSTGGLAKNIQYF.